A selection of T cell receptor beta chains follows, all from one sample in a study of shared clonotypes between healthy human individuals. Profiled with immunoSEQ multiplex PCR; TCRdb holds only in-frame clones, not every one. The table shows around 1.1 million clones, with around three quarters occurring only once. What was sequenced was memory CD4+ T cells from PBMCs. These TCRs come from a man between 18 and 35 years old in good health. Some clones in this sample may be carry-over from other donors' samples. Each CDR3 is given with its conserved first and last residue. D genes are given only for firm matches. Some rows mark clone size as missing; the rest say once, few, many or name a class of expanded clone.

CDR3,DNA,size,length,V,D,J
CASNLGPFNQPQHF,TGTGCCAGCAACCTAGGGCCATTCAATCAGCCCCAGCATTTT,once,14,TRBV5-6,-,TRBJ1-5
CASSLGTGVGSYEQYF,TGCGCCAGCAGCTTGGGAACGGGAGTCGGCTCCTACGAGCAGTACTTC,once,16,TRBV5-1,-,TRBJ2-7
CASSPSPRGSGSGANVLTF,TGTGCCAGCAGCCCCAGTCCCCGGGGGTCAGGCTCTGGGGCCAACGTCCTGACTTTC,-,19,TRBV28,-,TRBJ2-6
CASSSGTGINQPQHF,TGTGCCAGCAGCTCAGGGACAGGGATCAATCAGCCCCAGCATTTT,few,15,TRBV7-8,TRBD1,TRBJ1-5
CASSWDRGVADTQYF,TGTGCCAGCAGCTGGGACAGGGGTGTCGCAGATACGCAGTATTTT,-,15,TRBV28,TRBD1,TRBJ2-3
CASSHGSPTYEQYF,TGTGCCAGCAGCCACGGTAGCCCGACCTACGAGCAGTACTTC,-,14,TRBV7-2,-,TRBJ2-7
CASSPPSGRETQYF,TGTGCCAGCTCACCACCGAGCGGGAGAGAGACCCAGTACTTC,-,14,TRBV18,TRBD2,TRBJ2-5
CASSLEGGGISHSNQPQHF,TGTGCCAGCAGCTTAGAAGGGGGAGGCATATCTCATAGCAATCAGCCCCAGCATTTT,-,19,TRBV7-6,-,TRBJ1-5
CSVVRGARGETQYF,TGCAGCGTTGTAAGGGGGGCGCGGGGGGAGACCCAGTACTTC,-,14,TRBV29-1,-,TRBJ2-5
CASSASGRGGTGELFF,TGTGCCAGCAGCGCTAGCGGGAGGGGTGGCACCGGGGAGCTGTTTTTT,-,16,TRBV7-3,TRBD2,TRBJ2-2
CASSLTSSVEQFF,TGCGCCAGCAGCTTGACTAGTTCGGTTGAGCAGTTCTTC,-,13,TRBV5-1,-,TRBJ2-1
CASRGQGADNEQFF,TGCGCCAGCAGAGGGCAGGGGGCGGACAATGAGCAGTTCTTC,-,14,TRBV5-1,TRBD1,TRBJ2-1
CASTHGTQGTQYF,TGTGCCAGCACCCACGGGACCCAGGGGACCCAGTACTTC,-,13,TRBV6-6,-,TRBJ2-5
CASEMLAGGENEQFF,TGCGCCAGCGAGATGCTAGCGGGAGGGGAGAATGAGCAGTTCTTC,-,15,TRBV5-1,TRBD2,TRBJ2-1
CASSHRQTTYEQYF,TGTGCCAGCTCACACCGACAGACGACCTACGAGCAGTACTTC,-,14,TRBV18,-,TRBJ2-7
CASTGRVGFEQFF,TGTGCCAGCACAGGGAGAGTTGGGTTCGAGCAGTTCTTC,-,13,TRBV2,-,TRBJ2-1
CAWSLGQGVLNEQFF,TGTGCCTGGAGCCTCGGACAGGGGGTCTTGAATGAGCAGTTCTTC,-,15,TRBV30,TRBD1,TRBJ2-1
CASSDTLAGGGEQFF,TGCGCCAGCAGTGACACCCTAGCGGGAGGAGGTGAGCAGTTCTTC,-,15,TRBV10-1,TRBD2,TRBJ2-1
CASSSILVRWNTEAFF,TGTGCCAGCAGTTCGATCCTTGTACGGTGGAACACTGAAGCTTTCTTT,-,16,TRBV28,-,TRBJ1-1
CASSAELAGVGTGELFF,TGCGCCAGCAGCGCCGAACTAGCGGGAGTCGGCACCGGGGAGCTGTTTTTT,-,17,TRBV5-1,TRBD2,TRBJ2-2
CASSVVTVGGELFF,TGTGCCAGCAGCGTAGTGACAGTTGGCGGGGAGCTGTTTTTT,-,14,TRBV9,-,TRBJ2-2
CASSLDRGRLPYEQYF,TGCGCCAGCAGCTTGGACCGGGGACGACTTCCCTACGAGCAGTACTTC,-,16,TRBV5-1,-,TRBJ2-7
CASSPGGAQYEQYF,TGTGCCAGCAGCCCGGGGGGGGCGCAGTACGAGCAGTACTTC,-,14,TRBV9,TRBD2,TRBJ2-7
CASRAGRDAGDQPQHF,TGTGCCAGCAGGGCAGGCCGGGACGCCGGCGATCAGCCCCAGCATTTT,few,16,TRBV6-6,-,TRBJ1-5
CATSRGSAGTHYEQYF,TGTGCCACCAGCAGAGGATCAGCGGGAACCCACTACGAGCAGTACTTC,-,16,TRBV15,TRBD2,TRBJ2-7
CASSYSFQGYEQYF,TGTGCCAGCAGTTACTCGTTTCAGGGTTACGAGCAGTACTTC,once,14,TRBV6-6,-,TRBJ2-7
CASSFELGSTEAFF,TGCGCCAGCAGCTTTGAGTTGGGGAGCACTGAAGCTTTCTTT,-,14,TRBV5-1,-,TRBJ1-1
CASSQGGTRETQYF,TGTGCCAGCAGCCAAGGGGGGACTAGAGAGACCCAGTACTTC,-,14,TRBV4-2,TRBD2,TRBJ2-5
CASSFPAGVSNEQFF,TGCGCCAGCAGCTTTCCAGCCGGGGTTAGCAATGAGCAGTTCTTC,once,15,TRBV5-1,-,TRBJ2-1
CASSERVRLPEAFF,TGTGCCAGCAGTGAAAGGGTTAGACTACCGGAGGCTTTCTTT,-,14,TRBV6-1,-,TRBJ1-1
CASSYSAENIQYF,TGTGCCAGCAGTTACTCGGCGGAAAACATTCAGTACTTC,-,13,TRBV6-5,-,TRBJ2-4
CASSEDGGETQYF,TGTGCCAGCAGTGAAGACGGAGGGGAGACCCAGTACTTC,-,13,TRBV2,-,TRBJ2-5
CASRPTGKETQYF,TGTGCCAGCAGACCGACAGGGAAAGAGACCCAGTACTTC,-,13,TRBV28,TRBD1,TRBJ2-5
CASSVVGAGVGFNEQFF,TGTGCCAGCAGCGTAGTAGGTGCCGGGGTTGGGTTCAATGAGCAGTTCTTC,-,17,TRBV9,-,TRBJ2-1
CASSADPHNYGYTF,TGTGCCAGCAGTGCCGACCCTCATAACTATGGCTACACCTTC,-,14,TRBV6-6,-,TRBJ1-2
CASSLASGGGKTQYF,TGTGCCAGCAGCTTGGCCTCTGGGGGCGGCAAGACCCAGTACTTC,-,15,TRBV5-4,-,TRBJ2-5
CASSFLAGASYNEQFF,TGTGCCAGCAGTTTTCTCGCGGGAGCATCCTACAATGAGCAGTTCTTC,-,16,TRBV28,TRBD2,TRBJ2-1
CSVESAWDGYTF,TGCAGCGTTGAAAGTGCCTGGGATGGCTACACCTTC,-,12,TRBV29-1,-,TRBJ1-2
CASAQRGAAYYSNQPQHF,TGTGCCAGTGCCCAACGGGGGGCAGCCTATTATAGCAATCAGCCCCAGCATTTT,-,18,TRBV19,-,TRBJ1-5
CASSEGSWDGTNYGYTF,TGCGCCAGCAGCGAGGGGTCCTGGGACGGAACTAACTATGGCTACACCTTC,-,17,TRBV5-1,-,TRBJ1-2
CASSFRLAGGNEQYF,TGTGCCAGTAGTTTCAGACTAGCGGGAGGGAACGAGCAGTACTTC,few,15,TRBV19,TRBD2,TRBJ2-7
CSVGIFATTYEQYF,TGCAGCGTTGGAATCTTTGCGACAACCTACGAGCAGTACTTC,-,14,TRBV29-1,-,TRBJ2-7
CASSLAIAAGGYNEQFF,TGTGCCAGCAGCTTAGCGATCGCGGCAGGGGGGTACAATGAGCAGTTCTTC,-,17,TRBV7-2,-,TRBJ2-1
CAWSVYSQETQYF,TGTGCCTGGAGTGTTTACAGCCAAGAGACCCAGTACTTC,-,13,TRBV30,-,TRBJ2-5
CATSTVRDRYEQYF,TGTGCCACCAGTACCGTCCGTGATAGGTACGAGCAGTACTTC,-,14,TRBV15,-,TRBJ2-7
CASFVQGPPYSNQPQHF,TGTGCCAGCTTCGTTCAGGGGCCACCCTATAGCAATCAGCCCCAGCATTTT,-,17,TRBV6-4,-,TRBJ1-5
CASSLARGTGGGELFF,TGTGCCAGCAGCTTGGCCCGCGGGACAGGGGGCGGGGAGCTGTTTTTT,-,16,TRBV5-8,TRBD1,TRBJ2-2
CASIPSFGGTEAFF,TGCGCCAGCATCCCAAGTTTTGGTGGCACTGAAGCTTTCTTT,-,14,TRBV5-1,-,TRBJ1-1
CAWSPRTEAFF,TGTGCCTGGAGCCCGAGAACTGAAGCTTTCTTT,many,11,TRBV30,-,TRBJ1-1
CASSNGAFTEAFF,TGCGCCAGCAGCAACGGGGCTTTCACTGAAGCTTTCTTT,-,13,TRBV5-1,-,TRBJ1-1
CASKTPRYEKLFF,TGTGCCAGCAAGACCCCCCGGTATGAAAAACTGTTTTTT,-,13,TRBV7-2,-,TRBJ1-4
CASSQIGARGTDTQYF,TGTGCCAGCAGCCAGATAGGGGCTCGGGGCACAGATACGCAGTATTTT,-,16,TRBV28,-,TRBJ2-3
CASSETGPYGYTF,TGTGCCAGCAGTGAAACAGGACCCTATGGCTACACCTTC,many,13,TRBV6-4,-,TRBJ1-2
CASSDRGEYQETQYF,TGTGCCAGCAGCGACCGCGGGGAGTACCAAGAGACCCAGTACTTC,-,15,TRBV9,-,TRBJ2-5
CASAALRGASYGYTF,TGTGCCAGCGCCGCCCTCCGAGGGGCGTCGTATGGCTACACCTTC,few,15,TRBV7-9,-,TRBJ1-2
CASSLAAGSTMGEQYF,TGCGCCAGCAGCTTGGCGGCGGGATCTACCATGGGGGAGCAGTACTTC,once,16,TRBV5-1,-,TRBJ2-5
CASSEAGGGQGGYGYTF,TGTGCCAGCAGTGAAGCAGGGGGGGGACAGGGTGGCTATGGCTACACCTTC,-,17,TRBV6-1,TRBD1,TRBJ1-2
CASSFWGGINEQFF,TGCGCCAGCAGCTTTTGGGGAGGCATCAATGAGCAGTTCTTC,-,14,TRBV5-1,-,TRBJ2-1
CASSPRVLREKLFF,TGCGCCAGCAGCCCAAGGGTTTTACGAGAAAAACTGTTTTTT,once,14,TRBV4-1,-,TRBJ1-4
CASSLGGQADEQFF,TGTGCCAGCAGCTTAGGGGGACAGGCAGATGAGCAGTTCTTC,-,14,TRBV13,TRBD1,TRBJ2-1